One TCR beta chain is described in this entry. No antigen is known for it. This record comes from a study of blood T cells in healthy people across ages. Study in general: There was about one barcoded beta molecule captured by template switching per two T cells.

Trimming removed 11 bases from V and 4 bases from J, with 15 bases in between. Germline V gives CDR1 MNHEY, CDR2 SVGEGT. The CDR3 spans 13 residues. General observations from the study: Older age went with lower TCR beta diversity per million T cells, in a roughly linear way. Relative to aged donors, long-lived donors carried more naive CD4+ cells and displayed higher diversity.

Alongside a J-beta primer mix, a sample-barcoded 5' primer served in a second PCR lasting about 7 to 11 cycles. TCRdb re-called the 5' RACE reads with MiXCR, one entry per CDR3 protein. The sample consists of roughly 860,000 distinct CDR3 sequences, approximately 67% of them appearing once. Sequenced material: blood. The receptor was derived from a man aged 25 to 45 in good health. The rearrangement links TRBV6-2 or TRBV6-3 to TRBJ2-1; TRBD1 is a possible D gene (6 bases). The CDR3 loop reads CAGTGLPYNEQFF. The CDR3 DNA reads TGTGCCGGCACAGGGCTTCCTTACAATGAGCAGTTCTTC.